The sample holds a few counts of the clone carrying this T cell receptor beta chain. The data stem from a study of T cells in Graves' hyperthyroidism and ophthalmopathy. The germline V gene has CDR1 MNHEY and CDR2 SVGAGI. Trimming shortened V by 4 bases and J by 6 bases, and 15 bases separated the two germline ends. This CDR3 spans 15 amino acids. The investigators amplified TCR beta CDR3 regions from RNA transcripts. A set of HTBI primers served as the primers for a first-round RT-PCR of the TCR CDR3. TCRdb re-derived calls from the multiplex PCR reads in MiXCR, one entry per CDR3 protein. Altogether hundreds of thousands of distinct CDR3 sequences are present, roughly 15% being singletons, with the ten largest covering roughly a fifth. Patients having uncontrolled infection, another autoimmune disease, pregnancy or lactation were not included. Extraction of PBMCs used 7.5 to 10 ml of fresh peripheral blood.

This sequence was found in an older woman with Graves' ophthalmopathy. The sequenced material came from blood. The rearrangement joins TRBV6-5 to TRBJ1-4; D ambiguous. The CDR3 loop is CASSSPSGQDEKLFF. CDR3 sequence (DNA): TGTGCCAGCAGTTCACCTTCCGGGCAGGATGAAAAACTGTTTTTT.